This T cell receptor (beta chain) was sequenced for a study of post-analysis software for immune sequencing data. Libraries were made from TCR beta cDNA, and they carried unique molecular identifiers. Via MiXCR, TCRdb re-called the PCR reads, giving one row per CDR3 protein. In the table there are 700,000 to 900,000 distinct CDR3 sequences, 40% to 55% of which are singletons. Study conclusions and caveats: Relative to controls, patients with multiple sclerosis showed significantly lower normalized Chao1 diversity. The five TRBV segments detected at higher frequency in patients than in controls included TRBV5-6, TRBV5-1 and TRBV20-1.

The sample holds a few counts of this clonotype. What it binds is unknown. V lost 1 base to trimming and J lost 8 bases, with 9 bases between them. The length of the CDR3 is 12 residues. Germline V gives CDR1 SQVTM, CDR2 ANQGSEA. This TCR was recovered from a girl between 5 and 17 years old with multiple sclerosis. This chain links TRBV29-1 with TRBJ2-1; D remains ambiguous. Sequencing was performed on blood. The CDR3 nucleotides read TGCAGCGTTGAAGTAACAGTGGATGAGCAGTTCTTC. It is translated as CSVEVTVDEQFF.